One sample yielded the 15 T cell receptor beta chains listed below, sequenced in a study of blood T cell repertoires in COVID-19. TCRdb's table, derived via immunoSEQ multiplex PCR, lists solely in-frame clones and lacks some. The sample has some 230,000 clones, around 81% seen once; the top ten hold about 2.1%. Material: peripheral blood. The receptors stem from a woman aged 55-69 years with acute or convalescent COVID-19.

The gene calls are TRBV7-2 and TRBJ2-4; 10 nucleotides align to TRBD2. CDR1 and CDR2 (germline): SGHTA, FQGNSA. The CDR3 spans 16 residues. V dropped 4 bases and J dropped 6; count of bases not matched to a gene: 9. The CDR3 here is CASSSRAGGLGNIQYF. In DNA form, the CDR3 reads TGTGCCAGCAGCTCTAGAGCGGGGGGGTTAGGAAACATTCAGTACTTC.

The genes are TRBV7-2 and TRBJ1-1; perhaps TRBD1 as D (6 bases). The germline V gene encodes CDR1 SGHTA and CDR2 FQGNSA. Trimming took 3 bases from V and 5 from J, leaving 16 bases between them. This CDR3 is 15 amino acids long. The CDR3 region is CASSLSLGGATEAFF. As DNA, the CDR3 is TGTGCCAGCAGCTTGAGCCTGGGGGGGGCTACTGAAGCTTTCTTT.

This clone has only one observation. The rearrangement uses TRBV4-2 and TRBJ2-7; 8 nucleotides line up with TRBD2. The CDR3 spans 18 residues. Trimming at V came to 4 bases and at J to 0 bases, leaving 14 bases not matched to a gene. In germline, CDR1 is LGHNA, CDR2 YNFKEQ. CDR3 in DNA: TGTGCCAGCAGCCGGACCGCCCAGGGCGGGGGGAGCTCCTACGAGCAGTACTTC. Translation gives CASSRTAQGGGSSYEQYF.

The chain links TRBV27 to TRBJ2-7; 9 nucleotides match TRBD1. Germline V gene lookup returns CDR1 MNHEY and CDR2 SMNVEV (reference sequence). The CDR3 totals 14 residues. The junction had 5 bases not matched to a gene; V was cut back by 6 bases and J by 2 bases. The chain's CDR3 is CASRRTGGAYEQYF. In DNA form, the CDR3 reads TGTGCCAGCAGACGAACAGGGGGCGCCTACGAGCAGTACTTC.

V and J are TRBV9 and TRBJ2-3; 7 bases fit TRBD1. The length of the CDR3 is 15 residues. Germline CDR1 SGDLS, CDR2 YYNGEE. V shed 3 bases and J 5 bases; nucleotides not matched to a gene: 9. The CDR3 DNA follows: TGTGCCAGCAGCGGTGACAGGGACCGGGGAGATACGCAGTATTTT. Its protein is CASSGDRDRGDTQYF.

This chain connects TRBV10-3 to TRBJ2-7; TRBD1 matches at 10 bases. Germline trimming cut 9 bases from V and 5 bases from J; bases unmatched to any gene: 13. This CDR3 comprises 15 residues. In germline, CDR1 is ENHRY, CDR2 SYGVKD. Here the CDR3 DNA reads TGTGCCATATACACACCGGGACAGGGGTCTGACGAGCAGTACTTC. Translated, it gives CAIYTPGQGSDEQYF.

This clone was detected once. The rearrangement joins TRBV3-1 (or the pseudogene TRBV3-2) to TRBJ2-1, with 15 bases aligning to TRBD2. V was clipped by 0 bases and J by 7 bases; unmatched bases: 4. CDR3 length: 17 amino acids. The V gene's germline CDR1 is LGHDT and CDR2 YNNKEL (reference sequence). CDR3 loop: CASSQESGTSGGNEQFF. CDR3 DNA sequence: TGTGCCAGCAGCCAAGAGAGCGGGACTAGCGGGGGGAATGAGCAGTTCTTC.

The CDR3 sequence: CASSQDRSRGNTIYF. For the CDR3, the DNA is TGTGCCAGCAGCCAAGATAGAAGCAGGGGAAACACCATATATTTT. V usage is TRBV3-1 (or the pseudogene TRBV3-2) and J usage is TRBJ1-3; D uncertain. Trimming stripped 0 bases from V and 4 bases from J, with 10 bases between. Germline CDR1 and CDR2: LGHDT and YNNKEL (reference sequence). This CDR3 is built from 15 residues.

V is TRBV5-1 and J is TRBJ2-7; D is uncertain. CDR3 length: 13 amino acids. From germline, CDR1 is SGHRS and CDR2 YFSETQ. The V end lost 0 bases, the J end lost 2 bases, and 6 bases lay between the germline ends. The CDR3 nucleotides read TGCGCCAGCAGCTTGGGGAGAGCCTACGAGCAGTACTTC. Its translation is CASSLGRAYEQYF.

V gene TRBV6-6 combines with J gene TRBJ1-2; a possible D gene is TRBD1 (5 bases). Germline values: CDR1 MNHNY, CDR2 SVGAGI (reference sequence). V was cut by 5 bases and J by 5 bases, with 18 bases left in between. This CDR3 spans 15 amino acids. The CDR3 protein is CASSQPSDTFYGYTF. The CDR3 DNA follows: TGTGCCAGCAGTCAGCCTTCGGACACCTTTTATGGCTACACCTTC.

V gene TRBV2 combines with J gene TRBJ1-1; 9 positions match TRBD1. Germline V CDR1 and CDR2: SNHLY, FYNNEI. Trimming removed 6 bases from V and 10 bases from J; junction bases left unmatched: 6. The CDR3 has 12 residues. CDR3 coding DNA: TGTGCCAGCAGGGCAGGGACAGGGAGAGCTTTCTTT. It specifies CASRAGTGRAFF.

The chain uses TRBV2 and TRBJ1-2; perhaps TRBD1 as D (6 bases). The V end was cut by 8 bases, the J end by 6 bases, with 16 bases between. This CDR3 has 13 amino acids. The V gene's germline CDR1 is SNHLY and CDR2 FYNNEI. The CDR3 here is CASVIGQSHGYTF. The CDR3 nucleotides read TGTGCCAGCGTCATAGGACAGTCGCATGGCTACACCTTC.

The genes are TRBV6-6 and TRBJ1-3, with D tentatively TRBD1 (5 bases). V dropped 6 bases and J dropped 2 bases, with 8 bases sitting between them. CDR3 length equals 13 residues. CDR1 is MNHNY, CDR2 SVGAGI, per germline (reference sequence). The CDR3 loop reads CASSRGAGNTIYF. CDR3 nucleotides: TGTGCCAGCAGCCGGGGGGCTGGAAACACCATATATTTT.

This chain connects TRBV5-8 to TRBJ1-2; 8 nucleotides match TRBD1. V lost 4 bases and J lost 4; bases outside the gene matches: 12. There are 16 residues in the CDR3. CDR1 and CDR2 from the germline V gene are SGHTS and YDEGEE. The CDR3 nucleotides are TGTGCCAGCAGCGCGACAGGGGAGCGGCTCGGCTATGGCTACACCTTC. Protein product: CASSATGERLGYGYTF.

CDR3 region: CASRLSGEGPPLHF. CDR3 DNA sequence: TGTGCCAGCAGATTATCGGGGGAGGGCCCACCCCTCCACTTT. The chain is built from TRBV5-8 and TRBJ1-6, with D maybe TRBD1 (5 bases). Trimming pared 5 bases from V and 11 bases from J, leaving 17 bases between. This CDR3 spans 14 amino acids. Germline values: CDR1 SGHTS, CDR2 YDEGEE.